Listed here are 17 T cell receptor beta chains from one sample, sequenced in a study of molecular identifiers for immune sequencing clone quantification. A single record per CDR3 protein comes from TCRdb applying MiXCR to the PCR reads. This sample carries about 68,000 distinct CDR3 sequences, 15% to 20% of them seen once, and the ten largest clones take about 1.5%. Sequenced sample: naive CD8+ T cells from blood, with Jurkat cell RNA spiked in. Subset of the sample: FACS-sorted CD8+CD4-CCR7+CD45RA+ naive T cells. The receptors here all came from a human donor in good health. Some libraries in this study had Jurkat cell RNA spiked in.

The chain carries TRBV12-3 or TRBV12-4 and TRBJ2-3; D assignment may be TRBD1 or TRBD2 (6 bases each). V lost 10 bases and J 5 bases, leaving 13 bases between the germline ends. The CDR3 is made up of 12 amino acids. DNA of the CDR3: TGTGCCAACGCTGGGGGGCGAGATACGCAGTATTTT. The encoded protein is CANAGGRDTQYF.

The chain recombines TRBV27 with TRBJ1-4; the D gene is possibly TRBD1 (5 bases). The germline gives CDR1 MNHEY, CDR2 SMNVEV (reference sequence). The CDR3 extends over 12 amino acids. Trimming left V 8 bases short and J 11 bases short, with 15 bases between. CDR3 in DNA: TGTGCCAGCCGGGACCGGAGTGAGAAACTGTTTTTT. It specifies CASRDRSEKLFF. Full variable domain (outside the CDR3, taken from reference TRBV27 and TRBJ1-4): EAQVTQNPRYLITVTGKKLTVTCSQNMNHEYMSWYRQDPGLGLRQIYYSMNVEVTDKGDVPEGYKVSRKEKRNFPLILESPSPNQTSLYFCASRDRSEKLFFGSGTQLSVL.

This clonotype was counted ten times or more. The CDR3 DNA sequence: TGCAGTGCTAGAGACGAACTAGCGGGAGAAGGCAATGAGCAGTTCTTC. This codes for CSARDELAGEGNEQFF. V gene TRBV20-1 combines with J gene TRBJ2-1; TRBD2 agrees at 11 bases. The ends lost 0 bases at V and 6 bases at J; junction bases unmatched: 7. CDR1 DFQATT and CDR2 SNEGSKA come from the germline V gene (reference sequence). The CDR3 sequence is 16 residues long.

A word on this clonotype: This may be a read error: a much more frequent sequence differs by one nucleotide. The chain has TRBV27 and TRBJ2-6; D tentatively fits TRBD1 or TRBD2 (5 bases each). Germline V gene lookup returns CDR1 MNHEY and CDR2 SMNVEV (reference sequence). The V and J ends lost 5 bases and 2 bases respectively, with 10 bases between them. The CDR3 totals 15 residues. CDR3 region: CASSTGLTGANVLTF. CDR3 DNA sequence: TGTGCCAGCAGTACAGGACTCACTGGGGCCAACGTCCTGACTTTC. Full variable domain (rest looked up from reference TRBV27 and TRBJ2-6): EAQVTQNPRYLITVTGKKLTVTCSQNMNHEYMSWYRQDPGLGLRQIYYSMNVEVTDKGDVPEGYKVSRKEKRNFPLILESPSPNQTSLYFCASSTGLTGANVLTFGAGSRLTVL.

This clonotype was seen at least ten times. The V call is TRBV7-9, the J call TRBJ2-7; 7 bases are a match to TRBD2. V lost 6 bases and J lost 7; bases outside the gene matches: 12. The length of the CDR3 is 14 residues. Per the germline V gene, CDR1 is SEHNR and CDR2 is FQNEAQ (reference sequence). The DNA for the CDR3 is TGTGCCAGCAGTCCGACGGGGGGATTGGGGGAGCAGTACTTC. It encodes CASSPTGGLGEQYF.

The J gene is TRBJ2-3, the V gene TRBV5-6, with 7 bases fitting TRBD2. V shed 0 bases and J 0 bases; nucleotides not matched to a gene: 7. There are 17 residues in the CDR3. Germline V gene sequence: CDR1 SGHDT, CDR2 YYEEEE. DNA of the CDR3: TGTGCCAGCAGCTTGGTTCCTAGCGGAATTAGCACAGATACGCAGTATTTT. It is translated as CASSLVPSGISTDTQYF.

This clonotype showed up just a few times. The V and J genes are TRBV7-9 and TRBJ1-4; D gene unclear. Germline lookup yields CDR1 SEHNR and CDR2 FQNEAQ (reference sequence). Trimming took off 1 base at V and 11 bases at J, with 14 bases between the two ends. The CDR3 covers 14 residues. CDR3 in amino acids: CASSLGEQREKLFF. The CDR3 DNA reads as TGTGCCAGCAGCTTAGGGGAACAGCGGGAGAAACTGTTTTTT.

This clonotype has a handful of counts. The chain is built from TRBV9 and TRBJ2-5; 10 bases are a match to TRBD2. The CDR3 runs to 16 residues. V shed 3 bases and J 5 bases; nucleotides not matched to a gene: 10. CDR1 is SGDLS and CDR2 is YYNGEE in the germline V gene. The CDR3 nucleotides read TGTGCCAGCAGCGAGGAGGGAGCGGGAGGGCCGGAGACCCAGTACTTC. Protein product: CASSEEGAGGPETQYF.

This clonotype was seen a handful of times. The chain has TRBV20-1 and TRBJ1-2, with TRBD1 matching 7 bases. V lost 5 bases to trimming and J lost 4 bases; unmatched junction nucleotides: 4. The CDR3 is 12 residues long. CDR1 DFQATT and CDR2 SNEGSKA come from the germline V gene (reference sequence). Here the CDR3 DNA reads TGCAGTGCTCCGACAGGGAGCTATGGCTACACCTTC. Its translation is CSAPTGSYGYTF.

On this clonotype: A single base separates this from a much larger clone, so it may be a read error. The rearrangement joins TRBV29-1 to TRBJ2-7; tentatively, D is TRBD1 (6 bases). The V gene's germline CDR1 is SQVTM and CDR2 ANQGSEA. The CDR3 extends over 12 amino acids. CDR3 nucleotides: TGCAGCGTGCAAGGACAGTCCTACGAGCAGTGCTTC. This translates into CSVQGQSYEQCF.

The chain links TRBV3-1 to TRBJ2-1, with 10 bases identical to TRBD2. The CDR3 sequence is 17 residues long. Germline CDR1 LGHDT, CDR2 YNNKEL (reference sequence). V lost 4 bases, J lost 0 bases, and 6 bases stayed unmatched. The CDR3 loop reads CASSPGLAEGSYNEQFF. CDR3 bases: TGTGCCAGCAGCCCAGGACTAGCGGAGGGCTCCTACAATGAGCAGTTCTTC.

This clonotype was detected a few times. The chain recombines TRBV2 with TRBJ1-2, with 7 bases aligning to TRBD1. Germline-derived CDR1 and CDR2 are SNHLY and FYNNEI. Germline trimming cut 5 bases from V and 4 bases from J; bases unmatched to any gene: 10. This CDR3 region has 15 residues. The CDR3 loop reads CASSYLPQGGYGYTF. The CDR3 DNA follows: TGTGCCAGCAGTTACCTACCCCAGGGGGGCTATGGCTACACCTTC.

Many counts were recorded for this clonotype. The V and J genes are TRBV4-1 and TRBJ1-4; D is perhaps TRBD1 (6 bases). V shed 0 bases and J shed 5 bases, with 13 bases lying between them. Germline CDR1 MGHRA, CDR2 YSYEKL. CDR3 size: 16 residues. The CDR3 coding sequence is TGCGCCAGCAGCCAAGATGAGGGACAAGGGAATGAAAAACTGTTTTTT. Translated: CASSQDEGQGNEKLFF.

This clonotype was recorded at least ten times. V usage is TRBV4-3 and J usage is TRBJ2-1, with D perhaps matching TRBD1 or TRBD2 (5 bases each). Trimming shortened V by 0 bases and J by 3 bases, and 9 bases separated the two germline ends. The CDR3 contains 15 residues. Germline values: CDR1 LGHNA, CDR2 YSLEER. Written as DNA, the CDR3 is TGCGCCAGCAGCCAAGATCGGGGCGGCTACAATGAGCAGTTCTTC. Its translation: CASSQDRGGYNEQFF.

In this sample, this clonotype turned up many times. The rearrangement links TRBV18 to TRBJ2-1; 8 bases are shared with TRBD2. The junction had 5 bases not matched to a gene; V was cut back by 0 bases and J by 4 bases. The CDR3 has 16 residues. Germline CDR1 KGHSH, CDR2 LQKENI. The DNA of the CDR3 is TGTGCCAGCTCACCACCCACAGCGGGAGCGTACAATGAGCAGTTCTTC. Translating it yields CASSPPTAGAYNEQFF.

This clonotype was seen a few times. V usage is TRBV5-6 and J usage is TRBJ1-5; 8 bases map to TRBD1. V lost 3 bases, J lost 6 bases, and 5 bases stayed unmatched. The germline V gene encodes CDR1 SGHDT and CDR2 YYEEEE. The CDR3 is made up of 14 amino acids. CDR3 protein: CASSWGQAAQPQHF. The CDR3 DNA reads as TGTGCCAGCAGCTGGGGACAGGCGGCTCAGCCCCAGCATTTT.

With respect to this clonotype: It may be a read error: a sequence one base away is much more abundant. The chain joins TRBV11-1 to TRBJ2-3, with 10 bases fitting TRBD2. Germline V CDR1 and CDR2: SGHAT, FQDESV (reference sequence). CDR3 length: 15 amino acids. The CDR3 spells CASSTWTSGRDTRYF. The CDR3 coding sequence is TGTGCCAGCAGCACCTGGACTAGCGGTAGAGATACGCGGTATTTT.